This T cell receptor beta chain originates from a study of blood T cell repertoires in COVID-19. Study overall: Sites across the United States, Italy and Spain contributed samples from acute and convalescent COVID-19. T cells, B-cell-depleted T cells, or PBMCs supplied cDNA or gDNA.

Authors' analysis steps: Amplification with reference gene primers provided the estimates of nucleated cell counts. The method was immunoSEQ multiplex PCR; TCRdb's version includes in-frame clones alone and lacks a portion of them. The DNA gave D and trimming, while V, J and clone size come from that table. The repertoire has approximately 90,000 clones, 75% to 90% of them found once; the top ten carry over 15%. This clone showed up just a few times. The source of this sequence is a woman of 80 years or more with acute or convalescent COVID-19. The source material was peripheral blood.

The CDR3 reads CASSKDRENTEAFF. The CDR3 DNA reads as TGTGCCAGCTCAAAAGACAGGGAGAACACTGAAGCTTTCTTT. The V and J genes are TRBV9 and TRBJ1-1; 7 nucleotides match TRBD1. From germline, CDR1 is SGDLS and CDR2 YYNGEE. CDR3 length equals 14 residues. With 7 bases clipped from V and 1 base from J, the junction kept 7 bases outside the gene matches.